This T cell receptor beta chain comes out of a study of cytotoxic CD8 clonotypes in ibrutinib-treated CLL. Repertoires were generated with immunoSEQ multiplex PCR, while TCRdb's copy carries only in-frame clones and drops some. The sample includes 130,000 to 150,000 clones, over 60% of them seen just once. Germline CDR1 reads ENHRY; CDR2 reads SYGVKD. The length of the CDR3 is 16 residues. Trimming removed 10 bases from V and 5 bases from J; junction bases left unmatched: 17. This chain connects TRBV10-3 to TRBJ2-7, with TRBD1 identical over 10 bases. Sequencing used PBMCs, obtained after 12 months of ibrutinib treatment. The receptor was derived from a human donor with chronic lymphocytic leukemia. CDR3 residues: CANARNPGQGLDEQYF. DNA of the CDR3: TGTGCCAACGCTAGGAATCCGGGACAGGGGCTCGACGAGCAGTACTTC.